One sample yielded the 28 T cell receptor beta chains listed below, sequenced in a study of blood T cell repertoires in COVID-19. Measured with immunoSEQ multiplex PCR; TCRdb has only the in-frame clones, and not every one. The repertoire has 280,000 or so clones, 89% of them found once; the top ten carry under 15%. Specimen: peripheral blood. These receptors all come from a woman aged 60-70 years with acute or convalescent COVID-19.

The J gene is TRBJ1-2, the V gene TRBV7-9; the D gene is possibly TRBD1 (5 bases). Germline V CDR1 and CDR2: SEHNR, FQNEAQ (reference sequence). V lost 5 bases and J 3 bases, leaving 10 bases between the germline ends. The CDR3 loop spans 13 amino acids. The CDR3 reads CASSPGVYYGYTF. The CDR3 coding sequence is TGTGCCAGCAGCCCGGGGGTCTACTATGGCTACACCTTC.

The rearrangement joins TRBV5-4 to TRBJ1-1, with a possible D match to TRBD1 (5 bases). Germline CDR1 SGHNT, CDR2 YYREEE (reference sequence). The length of the CDR3 is 14 residues. The V end lost 1 base, the J end lost 5 bases, and 12 bases lay between the germline ends. Written as DNA, the CDR3 is TGTGCCAGCAGCTTGTGGGGGGGGTTAACTGAAGCTTTCTTT. Amino acid sequence: CASSLWGGLTEAFF.

As for this clone: Distinct nucleotide sequences in the sample also encode this CDR3. The chain has TRBV18 and TRBJ1-1; 9 nucleotides match TRBD1. Germline V CDR1 and CDR2: KGHSH, LQKENI. V lost 3 bases, J lost 0 bases, and 5 bases stayed unmatched. The CDR3 has 16 amino acids. CDR3 protein: CASSPGQGRVNTEAFF. The CDR3 nucleotides read TGTGCCAGCTCACCGGGACAGGGAAGGGTGAACACTGAAGCTTTCTTT.

This clone was found a few times. CDR3 in DNA: TGTGCCATCAGTGAGTCTAAGACGGGGGGCCAAAATGAAAAACTGTTTTTT. Protein sequence: CAISESKTGGQNEKLFF. The chain employs TRBV10-3 and TRBJ1-4; a possible D gene is TRBD1 (6 bases). Germline V gene sequence: CDR1 ENHRY, CDR2 SYGVKD. The CDR3 has 17 amino acids. V dropped 0 bases and J dropped 5 bases, with 16 bases sitting between them.

The V gene is TRBV18, the J gene TRBJ2-3; a weak D match, TRBD2 (5 bases). Per germline, CDR1 KGHSH and CDR2 LQKENI. The CDR3 loop spans 14 amino acids. Trimming shortened V by 3 bases and J by 7 bases, and 14 bases separated the two germline ends. The CDR3 region is CASSPSEEVNTQYF. The DNA for the CDR3 is TGTGCCAGCTCACCTTCAGAGGAGGTGAATACGCAGTATTTT.

V and J are TRBV2 and TRBJ1-3, with unresolved D. The CDR3 covers 13 residues. Germline V gene data show CDR1 as SNHLY and CDR2 as FYNNEI. The V end was cut by 3 bases, the J end by 4 bases, with 7 bases between. As DNA, the CDR3 is TGTGCCAGCAGTGATATGCGCGGAAACACCATATATTTT. Protein product: CASSDMRGNTIYF.

A single count supports this clone. This chain uses TRBV6-2 or TRBV6-3 with TRBJ2-6; 10 nucleotides line up with TRBD1. The CDR3 length is 16 residues. With 6 bases clipped from V and 4 bases from J, the junction kept 6 bases outside the gene matches. Germline V gene data show CDR1 as MNHEY and CDR2 as SVGEGT. The CDR3 sequence is CASSRQGAVGANVLTF. CDR3 nucleotide sequence: TGTGCCAGCAGCCGACAGGGGGCGGTCGGGGCCAACGTCCTGACTTTC.

The genes are TRBV28 and TRBJ1-2, with unresolved D. This CDR3 spans 13 amino acids. CDR1 is MDHEN and CDR2 is SYDVKM in the germline V gene. Trimming removed 5 bases from V and 8 bases from J, with 15 bases in between. The CDR3 bases are TGTGCCAGCAGTCTCCTGAGCGGGTTCGGCTACACCTTC. Translating gives CASSLLSGFGYTF.

V and J are TRBV27 and TRBJ2-1; 11 bases agree with TRBD2. V lost 5 bases and J lost 9; bases outside the gene matches: 12. This CDR3 comprises 16 residues. Germline loops: CDR1 MNHEY, CDR2 SMNVEV (reference sequence). CDR3 bases: TGTGCCAGCAGTCCTGGACTAGCGGGTCCTTTCAGTGAGCAGTTCTTC. This encodes CASSPGLAGPFSEQFF.

V and J are TRBV4-2 and TRBJ1-2, with a tentative D call TRBD1 (5 bases). This CDR3 has 14 residues. V gave up 0 bases and J gave up 4 bases, with 9 bases separating them. Germline V lookup: CDR1 LGHNA, CDR2 YNFKEQ. CDR3 sequence: CASSQDQGSYGYTF. The CDR3 DNA sequence: TGTGCCAGCAGCCAAGATCAGGGTAGCTATGGCTACACCTTC.

V gene TRBV19 combines with J gene TRBJ1-4, with D tentatively TRBD1 (5 bases). Between the trimmed V and J ends, which lost 6 bases and 0 bases, there was a span of 11 bases. Germline assignment: CDR1 LNHDA and CDR2 SQIVND (reference sequence). The CDR3 sequence is 15 residues long. The CDR3 DNA follows: TGTGCCAGTAGGAGGACACTTGCAACTAATGAAAAACTGTTTTTT. It specifies CASRRTLATNEKLFF. The entire variable domain, with the rest obtained from reference TRBV19 and TRBJ1-4, is as follows: DGGITQSPKYLFRKEGQNVTLSCEQNLNHDAMYWYRQDPGQGLRLIYYSQIVNDFQKGDIAEGYSVSREKKESFPLTVTSAQKNPTAFYLCASRRTLATNEKLFFGSGTQLSVL.

This clone was detected once. The J gene is TRBJ2-7, the V gene TRBV6-2 or TRBV6-3; no firm D call. Between the trimmed V and J ends, which lost 4 bases and 3 bases, there was a span of 7 bases. CDR1 is MNHEY, CDR2 SVGEGT, per germline. This CDR3 has 12 amino acids. CDR3 protein: CASSSEFYEQYF. The CDR3 DNA is TGTGCCAGCAGTTCGGAGTTCTACGAGCAGTACTTC.

This clone was detected once. The V call is TRBV9, the J call TRBJ1-2; the match to TRBD1 covers 8 bases. The V gene end was trimmed by 1 base and the J gene end by 2 bases; junction bases not matched to a gene: 7. The CDR3 sequence is 16 residues long. CDR1 is SGDLS, CDR2 YYNGEE, per germline. The CDR3 loop reads CASSVPKSGGNYGYTF. DNA for the CDR3: TGTGCCAGCAGCGTACCGAAGTCAGGGGGCAACTATGGCTACACCTTC. The full variable domain, completed using reference TRBV9 and TRBJ1-2, is DSGVTQTPKHLITATGQRVTLRCSPRSGDLSVYWYQQSLDQGLQFLIQYYNGEERAKGNILERFSAQQFPDLHSELNLSSLELGDSALYFCASSVPKSGGNYGYTFGSGTRLTVV.

This clone was seen a few times. This chain uses TRBV5-4 with TRBJ1-4, with a weak D call TRBD1 (5 bases). The V gene's germline CDR1 is SGHNT and CDR2 YYREEE (reference sequence). The CDR3 loop spans 16 amino acids. The V gene lost 5 bases and the J gene lost 2 bases, with 16 bases spanning the gap. The CDR3 protein is CASRAGGGTTNEKLFF. CDR3 coding DNA: TGTGCCAGCAGAGCTGGTGGGGGGACTACTAATGAAAAACTGTTTTTT.

The rearrangement links TRBV11-2 to TRBJ1-2; D possibly corresponds to TRBD1 (6 bases). There are 16 residues in the CDR3. Germline CDR1 is SGHAT and CDR2 is FQNNGV. Between the trimmed V and J ends, which lost 8 bases and 6 bases, there was a span of 25 bases. The chain's CDR3 is CASAVRHARAGDGYTF. The CDR3 DNA sequence: TGTGCCAGCGCCGTCCGGCACGCGAGAGCAGGGGATGGCTACACCTTC.

The chain joins TRBV5-6 to TRBJ2-7; D call uncertain. The germline V and J ends were trimmed by 3 bases and 1 base, with 2 bases remaining between them. Germline V gene data show CDR1 as SGHDT and CDR2 as YYEEEE. This CDR3 contains 11 residues. CDR3 coding DNA: TGTGCCAGCAGCTCATCCTACGAGCAGTACTTC. This codes for CASSSSYEQYF.

The gene calls are TRBV29-1 and TRBJ1-1; TRBD1 aligns across 7 bases. V gave up 7 bases and J gave up 3 bases; unmatched junction bases: 8. This CDR3 has 13 residues. The germline V gene encodes CDR1 SQVTM and CDR2 ANQGSEA. The CDR3 region is CSDQQGTDTEAFF. Written as DNA, the CDR3 is TGCAGCGACCAACAGGGGACGGACACTGAAGCTTTCTTT.

The CDR3 region has the DNA TGTGCCAGCAGCGTAGGGGGCTCCGATAGCAATCAGCCCCAGCATTTT. Protein: CASSVGGSDSNQPQHF. The chain joins TRBV9 to TRBJ1-5; the D gene is possibly TRBD1 (5 bases). V was clipped by 0 bases and J by 0 bases, with 10 bases between them. Germline V gene sequence: CDR1 SGDLS, CDR2 YYNGEE. The CDR3 totals 16 residues.

V usage is TRBV29-1 and J usage is TRBJ1-1; D not certain. V shed 5 bases and J shed 1 base, with 8 bases lying between them. The germline V gene encodes CDR1 SQVTM and CDR2 ANQGSEA. This CDR3 region has 12 residues. CDR3 region: CSVRMANTEAFF. The CDR3 DNA reads TGCAGCGTTAGAATGGCGAACACTGAAGCTTTCTTT. Full variable domain (remainder filled in from reference TRBV29-1 and TRBJ1-1): SAVISQKPSRDICQRGTSLTIQCQVDSQVTMMFWYRQQPGQSLTLIATANQGSEATYESGFVIDKFPISRPNLTFSTLTVSNMSPEDSSIYLCSVRMANTEAFFGQGTRLTVV.

This sequence joins TRBV10-3 and TRBJ2-1; TRBD2 aligns across 13 bases. The CDR3 has 16 amino acids. The junction had 2 bases not matched to a gene; V was cut back by 0 bases and J by 6 bases. The germline CDR1 and CDR2 sequences are ENHRY and SYGVKD. The CDR3 coding sequence is TGTGCCATCAGTGAGTCCGGGACTAGCGGGATCAATGAGCAGTTCTTC. Its translation is CAISESGTSGINEQFF.

The chain is built from TRBV2 and TRBJ1-2; tentative D call: TRBD1 (5 bases). Per germline, CDR1 SNHLY and CDR2 FYNNEI. CDR3 length: 15 residues. The germline V and J ends were trimmed by 6 bases and 4 bases, with 18 bases remaining between them. The chain's CDR3 is CASRLGTTLGYGYTF. The CDR3 DNA reads as TGTGCCAGCAGACTCGGGACTACTCTGGGCTATGGCTACACCTTC.

The V and J genes are TRBV28 and TRBJ1-4; no firm D call. Germline CDR1 reads MDHEN; CDR2 reads SYDVKM. Trimming took 2 bases from V and 4 from J, leaving 8 bases between them. The CDR3 loop spans 14 amino acids. The DNA of the CDR3 is TGTGCCAGCAGTTTAGAACAAGATAATGAAAAACTGTTTTTT. Amino acid sequence: CASSLEQDNEKLFF.

This chain uses TRBV12-5 with TRBJ2-1; D possibly corresponds to TRBD1 (5 bases). The germline V gene has CDR1 LGHNT and CDR2 FRNRAP. Trimming left V 10 bases short and J 8 bases short, with 12 bases between. The CDR3 totals 11 residues. For the CDR3, the DNA is TGTGCTACTTCGTCAGGGTATGAGCAGTTCTTC. This translates into CATSSGYEQFF.

The chain uses TRBV2 and TRBJ1-5, with D maybe TRBD1 (6 bases). Per germline, CDR1 SNHLY and CDR2 FYNNEI. This CDR3 is 17 amino acids long. V lost 5 bases to trimming and J lost 2 bases, with 19 bases between them. The CDR3 spells CASSRGMGAGGNQPQHF. DNA for the CDR3: TGTGCCAGCAGTCGTGGGATGGGGGCGGGCGGCAATCAGCCCCAGCATTTT.

Notes on this clone: Distinct nucleotide sequences in the sample also encode this CDR3. This chain joins TRBV7-2 and TRBJ1-2, with D uncertain. This CDR3 contains 13 residues. Germline V gene lookup returns CDR1 SGHTA and CDR2 FQGNSA. Trimming cost V 4 bases and J 4 bases, with 10 bases left between them. CDR3 DNA sequence: TGTGCCAGCAGCTCTCCGCGGGGCTATGGCTACACCTTC. Translation gives CASSSPRGYGYTF. The full variable domain, completed using reference TRBV7-2 and TRBJ1-2, is GAGVSQSPSNKVTEKGKDVELRCDPISGHTALYWYRQSLGQGLEFLIYFQGNSAPDKSGLPSDRFSAERTGGSVSTLTIQRTQQEDSAVYLCASSSPRGYGYTFGSGTRLTVV.

The CDR3 sequence is CASRPRGYEQFF. For the CDR3, the DNA is TGTGCCAGCAGGCCCCGAGGTTATGAGCAGTTCTTC. This sequence joins TRBV12-3 or TRBV12-4 and TRBJ2-1; D uncertain. Trimming left V 6 bases short and J 8 bases short, with 11 bases between. The CDR3 is 12 amino acids.

CDR3 residues: CATSRTRGGADTQYF. The CDR3 DNA reads TGTGCCACCAGCAGAACTAGAGGAGGCGCAGATACGCAGTATTTT. This rearrangement joins TRBV15 to TRBJ2-3; a weak D match, TRBD2 (5 bases). This CDR3 comprises 15 residues. V was shortened by 2 bases and J by 4 bases, with 13 bases between the two germline ends. CDR1 is LNHNV, CDR2 YYDKDF, per germline (reference sequence).

This clone was counted a few times. The rearrangement joins TRBV7-8 to TRBJ2-7; 7 positions agree with TRBD1. Germline CDR1 SGHVS, CDR2 FQNEAQ. There are 14 residues in the CDR3. Trimming at V came to 5 bases and at J to 3 bases, leaving 7 bases not matched to a gene. The CDR3 region has the DNA TGTGCCAGCAGCCGAGACAGGGTTTTCTACGAGCAGTACTTC. Its translation is CASSRDRVFYEQYF.